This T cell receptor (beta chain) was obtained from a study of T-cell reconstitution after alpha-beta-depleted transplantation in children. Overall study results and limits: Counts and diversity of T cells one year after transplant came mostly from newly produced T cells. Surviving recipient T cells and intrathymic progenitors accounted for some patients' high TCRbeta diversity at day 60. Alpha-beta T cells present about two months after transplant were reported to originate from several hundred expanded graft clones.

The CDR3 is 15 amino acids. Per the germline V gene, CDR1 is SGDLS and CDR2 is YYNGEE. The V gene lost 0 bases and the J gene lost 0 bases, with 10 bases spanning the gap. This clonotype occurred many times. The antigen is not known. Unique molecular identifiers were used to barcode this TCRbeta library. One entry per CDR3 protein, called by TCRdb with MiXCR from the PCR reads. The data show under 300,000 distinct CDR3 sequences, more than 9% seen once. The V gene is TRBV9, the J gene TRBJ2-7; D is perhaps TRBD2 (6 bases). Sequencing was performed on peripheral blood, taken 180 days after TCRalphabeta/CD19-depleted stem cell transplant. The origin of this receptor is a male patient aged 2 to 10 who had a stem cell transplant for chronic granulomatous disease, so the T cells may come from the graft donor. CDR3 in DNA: TGTGCCAGCAGCGTAGAAAGCGGGCGCTCCTACGAGCAGTACTTC. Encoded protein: CASSVESGRSYEQYF.